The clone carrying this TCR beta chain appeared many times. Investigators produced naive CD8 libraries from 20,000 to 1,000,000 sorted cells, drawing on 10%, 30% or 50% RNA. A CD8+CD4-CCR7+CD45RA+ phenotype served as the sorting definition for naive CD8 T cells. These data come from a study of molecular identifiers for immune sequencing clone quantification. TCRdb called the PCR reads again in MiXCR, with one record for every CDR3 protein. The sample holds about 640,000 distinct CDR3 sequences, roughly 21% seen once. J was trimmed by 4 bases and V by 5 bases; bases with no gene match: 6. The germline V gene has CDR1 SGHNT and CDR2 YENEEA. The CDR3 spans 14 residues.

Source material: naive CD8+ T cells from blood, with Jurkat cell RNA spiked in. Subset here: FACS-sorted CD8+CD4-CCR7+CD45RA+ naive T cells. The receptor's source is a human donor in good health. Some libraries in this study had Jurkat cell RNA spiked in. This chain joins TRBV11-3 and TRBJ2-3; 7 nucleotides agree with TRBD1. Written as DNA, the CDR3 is TGTGCCAGCAGCCAACGGACAGGAGCAGATACGCAGTATTTT. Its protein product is CASSQRTGADTQYF.